This entry lists 26 T cell receptor beta chains sequenced from one sample in a study of CD8 T cells in ankylosing spondylitis. Broader study findings: Apparently characteristic of ankylosing spondylitis blood was a TCR beta motif (about eight highly homologous variants).

No antigen is known for these receptors. TCRdb re-called the 5' RACE reads with MiXCR, one entry per CDR3 protein. Of around 540,000 distinct CDR3 sequences listed, about 12% are singletons. The material sequenced was blood, either unsorted or a sorted T cell fraction (not recorded which). The receptors come from a male donor with ankylosing spondylitis.

This clonotype was counted between two and nine times. This chain joins TRBV6-1 and TRBJ2-2, with D uncertain. The germline V and J ends were trimmed by 3 bases and 5 bases, with 13 bases remaining between them. This CDR3 has 15 residues. In germline, CDR1 is MNHNS, CDR2 SASEGT. In DNA, the CDR3 is TGTGCCAGCAGTGATCGGACGAAAGGAACCGGGGAGCTGTTTTTT. This sequence encodes CASSDRTKGTGELFF.

The genes are TRBV7-2 and TRBJ2-5; 11 nucleotides match TRBD1. J lost 5 bases, V lost 5 bases, and 10 bases had no gene match. The CDR3 spans 16 residues. Germline CDR1 and CDR2: SGHTA and FQGNSA. This chain's CDR3 is CASSQRTGGAPETQYF. In nucleotides, the CDR3 is TGTGCCAGCAGCCAACGGACAGGGGGCGCCCCGGAGACCCAGTACTTC.

This clonotype was picked up many times. The gene calls are TRBV14 and TRBJ1-1; weak D call: TRBD1 (5 bases). Germline V lookup: CDR1 SGHDN, CDR2 FVKESK. The CDR3 contains 13 residues. V gave up 1 base and J gave up 8 bases, with 11 bases separating them. CDR3 sequence (DNA): TGTGCCAGCAGCCAAGGGCGGGCAGGGGAAGCTTTCTTT. The encoded protein is CASSQGRAGEAFF. Full variable domain (remainder filled in from reference TRBV14 and TRBJ1-1): EAGVTQFPSHSVIEKGQTVTLRCDPISGHDNLYWYRRVMGKEIKFLLHFVKESKQDESGMPNNRFLAERTGGTYSTLKVQPAELEDSGVYFCASSQGRAGEAFFGQGTRLTVV.

This clonotype was seen only a few times. The CDR3 loop reads CSGQPRQGSTDTQYF. In nucleotides, the CDR3 is TGCAGTGGGCAACCTCGACAGGGGAGCACAGATACGCAGTATTTT. The chain couples TRBV20-1 to TRBJ2-3, with 8 bases aligning to TRBD1. Per the germline V gene, CDR1 is DFQATT and CDR2 is SNEGSKA (reference sequence). This CDR3 comprises 15 residues. The ends lost 7 bases at V and 0 bases at J; junction bases unmatched: 9.

This clonotype was counted many times. The chain recombines TRBV5-1 with TRBJ1-2, with D possibly matching TRBD1 (6 bases). This CDR3 contains 13 residues. CDR1 SGHRS and CDR2 YFSETQ come from the germline V gene. Trimming cost V 3 bases and J 4 bases, with 10 bases left between them. CDR3 in DNA: TGCGCCAGCAGCTCACAGGGTCGCTATGGCTACACCTTC. This encodes CASSSQGRYGYTF.

This clonotype was observed a few times. V gene TRBV11-3 combines with J gene TRBJ2-1; TRBD1 or TRBD2 may be the D gene (5 bases each). The germline CDR1 and CDR2 sequences are SGHNT and YENEEA. The CDR3 runs to 14 residues. Trimming took off 5 bases at V and 8 bases at J, with 16 bases between the two ends. CDR3 sequence: CASSPGRIRDEQFF. Here the CDR3 DNA reads TGTGCCAGCAGCCCGGGACGGATTAGGGATGAGCAGTTCTTC.

This clonotype was seen only a few times. V is TRBV24-1 and J is TRBJ2-1, with no clear D. The germline V gene has CDR1 KGHDR and CDR2 SFDVKD. Trimming left V 10 bases short and J 8 bases short, with 20 bases between. CDR3 size: 14 residues. The CDR3 DNA reads as TGTGCCACTGCGAGCTCTCCCCCGTTCTATGAGCAGTTCTTC. This encodes CATASSPPFYEQFF.

The sample holds many counts of this clonotype. The chain recombines TRBV11-2 with TRBJ2-7; 8 nucleotides line up with TRBD2. Trimming took 2 bases from V and 5 from J; bases not matched to a gene: 11. The CDR3 totals 16 residues. CDR1 is SGHAT, CDR2 FQNNGV, per germline. The CDR3 is CASSLLWGSGSNEQYF. The CDR3, as DNA: TGTGCCAGCAGCTTATTGTGGGGGAGCGGGAGTAACGAGCAGTACTTC.

This clonotype was seen at least ten times. The V call is TRBV5-1, the J call TRBJ2-1, with 7 bases matching TRBD1. The germline CDR1 and CDR2 sequences are SGHRS and YFSETQ. The junction had 12 bases not matched to a gene; V was cut back by 4 bases and J by 8 bases. This CDR3 comprises 15 residues. The CDR3: CASSLGVTGYDEQFF. In DNA form, the CDR3 reads TGCGCCAGCAGCCTGGGGGTGACAGGGTACGATGAGCAGTTCTTC.

J is TRBJ2-7 and V is TRBV12-3 or TRBV12-4; either TRBD1 or TRBD2 may supply D (5 bases each). V shed 3 bases and J shed 2 bases, with 11 bases lying between them. This CDR3 comprises 14 residues. This CDR3 is CASSFRAGPYEQYF. CDR3 in DNA: TGTGCCAGCAGTTTCAGGGCGGGCCCCTACGAGCAGTACTTC.

This clonotype was seen more than once but under ten times. This chain uses TRBV19 with TRBJ2-1; tentative D call: TRBD1 (6 bases). V was cut by 8 bases and J by 9 bases, with 17 bases left in between. The CDR3 consists of 13 residues. The germline V gene has CDR1 LNHDA and CDR2 SQIVND (reference sequence). CDR3: CASHGDRFGEQFF. The CDR3 DNA sequence: TGTGCCAGTCATGGCGACAGGTTTGGTGAGCAGTTCTTC.

This clonotype was counted only a few times. The chain employs TRBV15 and TRBJ2-7, with TRBD1 as a possible D gene (5 bases). Trimming took off 4 bases at V and 1 base at J, with 14 bases between the two ends. Germline V lookup: CDR1 LNHNV, CDR2 YYDKDF (reference sequence). The length of the CDR3 is 15 residues. Here the CDR3 DNA reads TGTGCCACCAGCATGACAGAGGTCAAGTCCTACGAGCAGTACTTC. Its protein product is CATSMTEVKSYEQYF.

J is TRBJ2-3 and V is TRBV7-9; TRBD1 aligns across 7 bases. V shed 5 bases and J 2 bases; nucleotides not matched to a gene: 7. This CDR3 spans 15 amino acids. Germline-derived CDR1 and CDR2 are SEHNR and FQNEAQ (reference sequence). Written as DNA, the CDR3 is TGTGCCAGCAGCGTTCGGGACAGCTTCACAGATACGCAGTATTTT. Protein product: CASSVRDSFTDTQYF.

The chain carries TRBV6-1 and TRBJ1-2; D not resolved. The V and J ends lost 8 bases and 8 bases respectively, with 33 bases between them. The germline V gene has CDR1 MNHNS and CDR2 SASEGT. The length of the CDR3 is 18 residues. This chain's CDR3 is CASSPREFLGLMDGGYTF. Here the CDR3 DNA reads TGTGCCAGCTCCCCGCGGGAGTTTCTGGGTTTGATGGACGGGGGCTACACCTTC.

This clonotype was observed a few times. This chain connects TRBV29-1 to TRBJ2-3, with TRBD2 matching 7 bases. V lost 7 bases and J lost 3; bases outside the gene matches: 10. The germline gives CDR1 SQVTM, CDR2 ANQGSEA. This CDR3 is 14 amino acids long. The chain's CDR3 is CSDLGGGPTDTQYF. The CDR3 DNA is TGCAGCGACCTGGGGGGAGGGCCGACAGATACGCAGTATTTT.

This clonotype was found a few times. The genes are TRBV5-1 and TRBJ2-5, with D possibly being TRBD2 (7 bases). Germline V gene data show CDR1 as SGHRS and CDR2 as YFSETQ. V lost 0 bases and J lost 5, with 14 bases in between. This CDR3 has 15 residues. DNA for the CDR3: TGCGCCAGCAGCTTGGAGGGGGGGGCGAGCGAGACCCAGTACTTC. This codes for CASSLEGGASETQYF.

The sample holds a few counts of this clonotype. J is TRBJ1-5 and V is TRBV9, with D uncertain. The CDR3 covers 16 residues. Trimming left V 3 bases short and J 0 bases short, with 13 bases between. CDR1 is SGDLS and CDR2 is YYNGEE in the germline V gene. CDR3 sequence (DNA): TGTGCCAGCAGCGGCGGTTCTCAGAATAGCAATCAGCCCCAGCATTTT. Translating gives CASSGGSQNSNQPQHF.

Only a few counts were recorded for this clonotype. The J gene is TRBJ1-1, the V gene TRBV29-1; 8 positions match TRBD1. The germline CDR1 and CDR2 sequences are SQVTM and ANQGSEA. The CDR3 is 12 amino acids. J gave up 4 bases and V 3 bases, and 1 base lay outside the gene matches. The CDR3 region is CSVDDRGTEAFF. The CDR3 nucleotides read TGCAGCGTTGATGACAGGGGCACTGAAGCTTTCTTT.

This rearrangement joins TRBV21-1 to TRBJ2-3; TRBD2, the D gene given by the table, was not confirmed from the DNA. TRBV21-1 corresponds to a pseudogene. This CDR3 has 15 amino acids. Here the CDR3 DNA reads TGTGCCAGCAGCAAACTAGTCACGGACCAAGATACGCAGTATTTT. It codes for CASSKLVTDQDTQYF.

The genes are TRBV12-3 or TRBV12-4 and TRBJ2-1, with 7 bases aligning to TRBD2. The CDR3 extends over 13 amino acids. Unmatched junction bases numbered 4, after V lost 4 bases and J lost 7 bases. The CDR3 sequence: CASSWTSANEQFF. CDR3 nucleotides: TGTGCCAGCAGTTGGACTAGTGCAAATGAGCAGTTCTTC.

This clonotype was recorded a few times. The gene calls are TRBV20-1 and TRBJ2-1; 11 nucleotides align to TRBD2. The V segment lost 6 bases and the J segment 4 bases; nucleotides outside the gene matches: 8. CDR3 length: 15 amino acids. The germline V gene encodes CDR1 DFQATT and CDR2 SNEGSKA (reference sequence). The CDR3 DNA sequence: TGCAGTGCACTCCCCGGGACTAGCGGTTACAATGAGCAGTTCTTC. Encoded protein: CSALPGTSGYNEQFF.

The chain couples TRBV6-1 to TRBJ2-2; D is ambiguous. Trimming shortened V by 6 bases and J by 3 bases, and 8 bases separated the two germline ends. The CDR3 extends over 13 amino acids. Germline CDR1 MNHNS, CDR2 SASEGT. The CDR3 loop reads CASRGRYTGELFF. As DNA, the CDR3 is TGTGCCAGCAGGGGTCGATACACCGGGGAGCTGTTTTTT.

This clonotype was seen once. The gene calls are TRBV28 and TRBJ1-6; possibly TRBD1 for D (6 bases). The length of the CDR3 is 13 residues. Germline values: CDR1 MDHEN, CDR2 SYDVKM. Trimming took 6 bases from V and 10 from J, leaving 13 bases between them. CDR3 amino acids: CASSLPGESPLHF. In DNA form, the CDR3 reads TGTGCCAGCAGCTTACCAGGGGAATCACCCCTCCACTTT.

This clonotype showed up many times. The V and J genes are TRBV14 and TRBJ2-3, with 7 bases that match TRBD2. V lost 6 bases and J lost 2; bases outside the gene matches: 11. Germline V CDR1 and CDR2: SGHDN, FVKESK. The CDR3 spans 16 residues. The CDR3 loop reads CASSPFWKRDTDTQYF. The CDR3 coding sequence is TGTGCCAGCAGTCCGTTTTGGAAGCGGGACACAGATACGCAGTATTTT.

This clonotype was observed a handful of times. V is TRBV20-1 and J is TRBJ2-7; 10 positions agree with TRBD2. CDR1 and CDR2 (germline): DFQATT, SNEGSKA (reference sequence). This CDR3 region has 13 residues. V gave up 7 bases and J gave up 1 base; unmatched junction bases: 4. The CDR3 protein is CSVKLAGSYEQYF. CDR3 nucleotides: TGCAGTGTTAAACTAGCGGGATCCTACGAGCAGTACTTC.

The V gene is TRBV9, the J gene TRBJ2-2; 7 bases fit TRBD1. CDR1 and CDR2 from the germline V gene are SGDLS and YYNGEE. The CDR3 length is 15 residues. The V segment lost 3 bases and the J segment 4 bases; nucleotides outside the gene matches: 6. CDR3 in DNA: TGTGCCAGCAGCGGGGGGACAGTAGTCACCGGGGAGCTGTTTTTT. Translation gives CASSGGTVVTGELFF.